The clone carrying this T cell receptor beta chain was observed a few times. These data are taken from a study of human T cells and chemical hapten exposure. MiXCR was run by TCRdb on the RACE reads, yielding one entry per CDR3 protein. The sample yields roughly 260,000 distinct CDR3 sequences, about 8.6% seen once. As for time point: pre-sensitization, week 0. As for treatment: therapeutic diphenylcyclopropenone sensitization with weekly scalp DPC. The length of the CDR3 is 17 residues. V was trimmed by 2 bases and J by 2 bases, leaving 15 bases between them. Germline loops: CDR1 SGHVS, CDR2 FQNEAQ. This sequence was found in a woman in her 40s with alopecia areata. Some clones in this sample may be carry-over from other donors' samples. The specimen comprised whole blood, sampled in connection with sensitization to the hapten diphenylcyclopropenone (DPC). The rearrangement joins TRBV7-8 to TRBJ1-4, with a possible D match to TRBD1 (6 bases). The CDR3 DNA reads TGTGCCAGCAGCTTACTCTTAGGGACAACGACTAATGAAAAACTGTTTTTT. It encodes CASSLLLGTTTNEKLFF.